This T cell receptor beta chain is drawn from a study of shared clonotypes between healthy human individuals. This clone was found once. Its antigen is still unknown. 150 to 250 ng DNA, 30,000 or so T cell genomes, went into each sorted-subset replicate PCR. Authors' data handling: Quality scores were absent from the junction-only immunoSEQ sequences, so filtering differed. Repertoires were generated with immunoSEQ multiplex PCR, while TCRdb's copy carries only in-frame clones and drops some. V and J calls and clone size come straight from that table; D and trimming were deduced from the DNA. In the table there are about 2.4 million clones, about 92% of which are singletons. Division of CD4+ cells produced a CD45RA+ naive subset and a CD45RA-negative memory subset. Study observations and caveats: Sampling covered nothing but blood. Tissue TCR repertoires likely differ from those found in blood.

The CDR3 contains 19 residues. Trimming at V came to 1 base and at J to 4 bases, leaving 9 bases not matched to a gene. The germline CDR1 and CDR2 sequences are SGHRS and YFSETQ. V and J are TRBV5-1 and TRBJ2-1, with TRBD2 matching over 15 bases. Sequenced input: naive CD4+ T cells sorted from blood. Subset of the sample: CD45RA+ positively selected. This sequence originates from a man aged 18 to 35 in good health. Here the CDR3 reads CASSLWGLAGGVRYNEQFF. CDR3 DNA: TGCGCCAGCAGCTTGTGGGGACTAGCGGGAGGAGTAAGGTACAATGAGCAGTTCTTC.